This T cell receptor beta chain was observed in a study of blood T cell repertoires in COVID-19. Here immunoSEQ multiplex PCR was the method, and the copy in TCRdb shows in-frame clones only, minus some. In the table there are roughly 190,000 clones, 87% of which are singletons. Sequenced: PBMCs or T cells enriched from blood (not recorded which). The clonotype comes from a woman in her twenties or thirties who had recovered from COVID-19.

The CDR3 DNA sequence: TGTGCCAGCTACCTTGGACTATCCTACAATGAGCAGTTCTTC. This codes for CASYLGLSYNEQFF. The chain joins TRBV18 to TRBJ2-1; tentatively, D is TRBD2 (6 bases). The length of the CDR3 is 14 residues. V dropped 7 bases and J dropped 1 base, with 11 bases sitting between them. CDR1 and CDR2 (germline): KGHSH, LQKENI. Full variable domain (missing parts from reference TRBV18 and TRBJ2-1): NAGVMQNPRHLVRRRGQEARLRCSPMKGHSHVYWYRQLPEEGLKFMVYLQKENIIDESGMPKERFSAEFPKEGPSILRIQQVVRGDSAAYFCASYLGLSYNEQFFGPGTRLTVL.